The 9 T cell receptor beta chains listed next were all sequenced from one sample in a study of CD8+ T cells in alopecia areata. RNA was extracted and reverse transcribed into cDNA as the sequencing template. The table came from immunoSEQ multiplex PCR; TCRdb's copy has only in-frame clones and leaves some out. Altogether 200,000 to 250,000 clones are present, roughly 66% being singletons, with the ten largest covering more than 1%. Indicated treatment: oral pan-JAK inhibitor, 5-10 mg twice daily. This specimen was CD4+ T cells sorted from blood, taken around week 44, from a patient treated with tofacitinib. These receptors originate from a human donor with alopecia areata.

The chain has TRBV7-9 and TRBJ1-2, with no clear D. Germline CDR1 reads SEHNR; CDR2 reads FQNEAQ (reference sequence). The CDR3 runs to 13 residues. Between the trimmed V and J ends, which lost 2 bases and 10 bases, there was a span of 14 bases. In DNA form, the CDR3 reads TGTGCCAGCAGCTTATCGAAACCGCCGGTCTACACCTTC. Encoded protein: CASSLSKPPVYTF.

The chain uses TRBV5-4 and TRBJ1-2, with a weak D call TRBD1 (5 bases). The CDR3 has 14 residues. V was cut by 1 base and J by 2 bases, with 9 bases left in between. The V gene's germline CDR1 is SGHNT and CDR2 YYREEE (reference sequence). CDR3 nucleotides: TGTGCCAGCAGCTTGAGACAGCTCAACTATGGCTACACCTTC. Its protein product is CASSLRQLNYGYTF.

The V gene is TRBV9, the J gene TRBJ2-1; tentative D call: TRBD1 (5 bases). The CDR3 has 13 residues. CDR1 and CDR2 from the germline V gene are SGDLS and YYNGEE. Trimming removed 2 bases from V and 9 bases from J, with 12 bases in between. As DNA, the CDR3 is TGTGCCAGCAGCGTGGAATCGACAGCTGAGCAGTTCTTC. Encoded protein: CASSVESTAEQFF.

The V call is TRBV7-3, the J call TRBJ2-1, with TRBD1 matching over 11 bases. The V and J ends lost 2 bases and 7 bases, in that order; junction bases with no gene match: 7. The CDR3 has 16 amino acids. CDR1 SGHTA and CDR2 FQGTGA come from the germline V gene. For the CDR3, the DNA is TGTGCCAGCAGCTTATTTGGACAGGGGGCTAGTAATGAGCAGTTCTTC. Its translation: CASSLFGQGASNEQFF.

V gene TRBV4-3 combines with J gene TRBJ2-1; 12 nucleotides line up with TRBD1. The germline gives CDR1 LGHNA, CDR2 YSLEER. This CDR3 has 16 amino acids. Germline trimming cut 1 base from V and 9 bases from J; bases unmatched to any gene: 7. The CDR3 nucleotides read TGCGCCAGCAGCCAAGCCCCGGGACAGGGGGCTATTGAGCAGTTCTTC. It codes for CASSQAPGQGAIEQFF.

The rearrangement links TRBV2 to TRBJ1-2; 8 bases are a match to TRBD1. Germline-derived CDR1 and CDR2 are SNHLY and FYNNEI. V lost 6 bases and J lost 2; bases outside the gene matches: 5. The CDR3 length is 14 residues. This CDR3 is CASSGQGGNYGYTF. CDR3 DNA sequence: TGTGCCAGCAGCGGACAGGGAGGGAACTATGGCTACACCTTC.

CDR3 region: CASSERSRTGSSTDTQYF. For the CDR3, the DNA is TGTGCCAGCAGTGAGAGAAGTAGAACGGGGTCTAGCACAGATACGCAGTATTTT. The rearrangement uses TRBV2 and TRBJ2-3; weak D call: TRBD2 (5 bases). The CDR3 contains 18 residues. Germline V gene sequence: CDR1 SNHLY, CDR2 FYNNEI. The V gene lost 3 bases and the J gene lost 0 bases, with 19 bases spanning the gap.

The CDR3 bases are TGTGCCAGCAGCTCGGGACAGCCGGACAATGAGCAGTTCTTC. Translating it yields CASSSGQPDNEQFF. V gene TRBV7-3 combines with J gene TRBJ2-1; 7 positions match TRBD1. This CDR3 is built from 14 residues. Germline trimming cut 4 bases from V and 5 bases from J; bases unmatched to any gene: 5. Per the germline V gene, CDR1 is SGHTA and CDR2 is FQGTGA.

The CDR3 spells CAWSVVRGVEAFF. The CDR3 coding sequence is TGTGCCTGGAGTGTTGTGAGGGGAGTTGAAGCTTTCTTT. V and J are TRBV30 and TRBJ1-1; the D gene is possibly TRBD1 (5 bases). Trimming removed 0 bases from V and 7 bases from J, with 12 bases in between. Germline V CDR1 and CDR2: GTSNPN, SVGIG (reference sequence). There are 13 residues in the CDR3.